The 12 T cell receptor beta chains below were found in one sample sequenced in a study of blood T cell repertoires in COVID-19. The repertoire was sequenced with immunoSEQ multiplex PCR; TCRdb's copy has only in-frame clones and lacks some. Seen here are roughly 230,000 clones, around 90% observed once, and the top ten hold about 0.7%. The sample was peripheral blood. These receptors were collected from a human donor in a cohort sampled during active COVID-19.

V gene TRBV6-5 combines with J gene TRBJ2-7; no reliable D call. The length of the CDR3 is 13 residues. V was cut by 10 bases and J by 3 bases, with 16 bases left in between. Germline CDR1 reads MNHEY; CDR2 reads SVGAGI. The CDR3 loop reads CATQVPHHYEQYF. The CDR3 nucleotides read TGTGCCACGCAGGTCCCCCACCACTACGAGCAGTACTTC.

CDR3 coding DNA: TGTGCCAGCAGCCTGGGGGGTTTCTATGGCTACACCTTC. Encoded protein: CASSLGGFYGYTF. V usage is TRBV6-5 and J usage is TRBJ1-2; TRBD1 might be the D (5 bases). Trimming pared 6 bases from V and 4 bases from J, leaving 12 bases between. Germline V gives CDR1 MNHEY, CDR2 SVGAGI. The CDR3 covers 13 residues.

The chain recombines TRBV2 with TRBJ1-1, with TRBD1 as a possible D gene (5 bases). Between the trimmed V and J ends, which lost 11 bases and 1 base, there was a span of 17 bases. Germline loops: CDR1 SNHLY, CDR2 FYNNEI. CDR3 length: 14 residues. The CDR3 DNA reads as TGTGCCTTCTATCGGGGGACGGCGAACACTGAAGCTTTCTTT. It translates to CAFYRGTANTEAFF.

In this sample, this clone turned up once. This chain uses TRBV6-6 with TRBJ1-1, with D perhaps matching TRBD1 (5 bases). The germline CDR1 and CDR2 sequences are MNHNY and SVGAGI (reference sequence). Trimming shortened V by 5 bases and J by 4 bases, and 14 bases separated the two germline ends. The CDR3 has 14 residues. The CDR3 DNA reads TGTGCCAGCAGTGGGACTTCGGGAAGCACTGAAGCTTTCTTT. It encodes CASSGTSGSTEAFF.

A single count supports this clone. The chain joins TRBV6-1 to TRBJ1-2; D might be TRBD1 (5 bases). Germline V gives CDR1 MNHNS, CDR2 SASEGT. This CDR3 is 13 amino acids long. Trimming removed 0 bases at V and 4 bases at J, with 6 bases between. CDR3 coding DNA: TGTGCCAGCAGTGAAGCCAGGGTCTATGGCTACACCTTC. Protein sequence: CASSEARVYGYTF.

The rearrangement links TRBV29-1 to TRBJ2-7; a possible D gene is TRBD2 (6 bases). The germline CDR1 and CDR2 sequences are SQVTM and ANQGSEA. The CDR3 loop spans 12 amino acids. Deletions cut 4 bases from V and 3 bases from J, with 10 bases between. The CDR3 DNA reads as TGCAGCGTTGGGCGGGGTAGCTACGAGCAGTACTTC. As protein: CSVGRGSYEQYF.

This chain links TRBV6-5 with TRBJ1-1; 8 bases agree with TRBD1. Trimming removed 7 bases from V and 3 bases from J; junction bases left unmatched: 7. The CDR3 sequence is 14 residues long. CDR1 is MNHEY, CDR2 SVGAGI, per germline. CDR3 bases: TGTGCCAGCACTAGACAGGGGTCGGACACTGAAGCTTTCTTT. It codes for CASTRQGSDTEAFF.

V usage is TRBV7-3 and J usage is TRBJ2-1; D may be TRBD1 (5 bases). Germline V CDR1 and CDR2: SGHTA, FQGTGA. The CDR3 runs to 15 residues. V was trimmed by 3 bases and J by 7 bases, leaving 16 bases between them. The CDR3 nucleotides are TGTGCCAGCAGCTTGAGGCAGGGAATGAGGAATGAGCAGTTCTTC. This codes for CASSLRQGMRNEQFF.

The CDR3 nucleotides read TGTGCCAGCAGTTACTTTGGACAGGGGGTTTACACTGAAGCTTTCTTT. Encoded protein: CASSYFGQGVYTEAFF. The rearrangement joins TRBV6-6 to TRBJ1-1; 10 nucleotides align to TRBD1. The CDR3 loop spans 16 amino acids. V was clipped by 1 base and J by 3 bases; unmatched bases: 5. Germline loops: CDR1 MNHNY, CDR2 SVGAGI (reference sequence).

The CDR3 bases are TGTGCCATCAGATCACGACAGGGCACTGAAGCTTTCTTT. This encodes CAIRSRQGTEAFF. The chain couples TRBV10-3 to TRBJ1-1; 7 positions match TRBD1. The V and J ends lost 6 bases and 4 bases, in that order; junction bases with no gene match: 5. Germline CDR1 reads ENHRY; CDR2 reads SYGVKD. CDR3 length equals 13 residues.

The CDR3: CASSSTGDTEAFF. CDR3 nucleotides: TGTGCCAGTAGTTCAACGGGGGATACTGAAGCTTTCTTT. The genes are TRBV19 and TRBJ1-1, with a weak D call TRBD1 (5 bases). The CDR3 sequence is 13 residues long. With 5 bases removed from V and 5 bases from J, the gap between germline ends came to 12 bases. In germline, CDR1 is LNHDA, CDR2 SQIVND (reference sequence).

The genes are TRBV6-6 and TRBJ1-1; tentatively, D is TRBD1 (5 bases). The germline V gene encodes CDR1 MNHNY and CDR2 SVGAGI (reference sequence). The V end lost 0 bases, the J end lost 6 bases, and 14 bases lay between the germline ends. The CDR3 is 15 residues long. The CDR3 nucleotides read TGTGCCAGCAGTTACTCAGGAGGGGAGAGGTCTGAAGCTTTCTTT. This sequence encodes CASSYSGGERSEAFF.